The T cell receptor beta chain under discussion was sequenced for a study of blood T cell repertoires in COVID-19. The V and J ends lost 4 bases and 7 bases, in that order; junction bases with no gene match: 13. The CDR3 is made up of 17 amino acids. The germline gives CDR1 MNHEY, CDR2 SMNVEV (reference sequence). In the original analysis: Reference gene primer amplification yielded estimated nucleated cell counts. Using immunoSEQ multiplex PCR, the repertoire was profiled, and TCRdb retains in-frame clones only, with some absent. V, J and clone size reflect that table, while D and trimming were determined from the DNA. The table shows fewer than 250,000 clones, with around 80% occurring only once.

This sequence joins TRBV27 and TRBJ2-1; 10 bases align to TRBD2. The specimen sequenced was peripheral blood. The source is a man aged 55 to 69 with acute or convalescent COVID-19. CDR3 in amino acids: CASSSSGLAYQRNEQFF. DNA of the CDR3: TGTGCCAGCAGTTCGTCGGGACTAGCGTACCAAAGGAATGAGCAGTTCTTC.